The 27 T cell receptor beta chains listed next were all sequenced from one sample in a study of blood T cell repertoires in COVID-19 (dated by TCRdb to the early 2020s). Library preparation employed the immunoSEQ multiplex PCR assay. Here the immuneACCESS table is served through TCRdb, limited to in-frame sequences with V and J called. Missing clones are a known gap in these copies; in checked studies unresolved V genes cover under half, and the rest lacks a known reason. The sample table contains 200,000 to 250,000 clones; only one count was recorded for roughly 88% of them. The ten largest clones represent around 3.6% of the sample. Specimen: PBMCs or T cells enriched from blood (not recorded which). These receptors were obtained from a woman in her twenties or thirties who had been exposed to COVID-19.

This clone was seen only once. The J gene is TRBJ2-3, the V gene TRBV5-6; the match to TRBD1 covers 8 bases. J lost 1 base, V lost 3 bases, and 7 bases had no gene match. This CDR3 has 16 residues. The germline CDR1 and CDR2 sequences are SGHDT and YYEEEE. For the CDR3, the DNA is TGTGCCAGCAGCTCCGAGACAGGGGCGCGCACAGATACGCAGTATTTT. It encodes CASSSETGARTDTQYF.

The J gene is TRBJ2-7, the V gene TRBV4-1; TRBD1 matches 10 bases. The CDR3 totals 15 residues. Germline assignment: CDR1 MGHRA and CDR2 YSYEKL. Trimming at V came to 4 bases and at J to 5 bases, leaving 8 bases not matched to a gene. The CDR3 nucleotides are TGCGCCAGCAGCCGAGGGACAGGGGAGATGGACGAGCAGTACTTC. It is translated as CASSRGTGEMDEQYF.

The rearrangement links TRBV6-2 or TRBV6-3 to TRBJ2-1, with D maybe TRBD2 (5 bases). The germline V gene has CDR1 MNHEY and CDR2 SVGEGT. Trimming pared 2 bases from V and 2 bases from J, leaving 16 bases between. CDR3 length: 17 residues. In nucleotides, the CDR3 is TGTGCCAGCAGTTACGAGCGGACCACCGGGCCCTACAATGAGCAGTTCTTC. It is translated as CASSYERTTGPYNEQFF.

J is TRBJ2-7 and V is TRBV2; 7 bases line up with TRBD2. This CDR3 is built from 11 residues. J gave up 9 bases and V 7 bases, and 6 bases lay outside the gene matches. CDR1 and CDR2 (germline): SNHLY, FYNNEI. CDR3 protein: CASTGGTVQYF. Here the CDR3 DNA reads TGTGCCAGCACGGGGGGAACGGTGCAGTACTTC. The full variable domain, rest sourced from reference TRBV2 and TRBJ2-7, is EPEVTQTPSHQVTQMGQEVILRCVPISNHLYFYWYRQILGQKVEFLVSFYNNEISEKSEIFDDQFSVERPDGSNFTLKIRSTKLEDSAMYFCASTGGTVQYFGPGTRLTVT.

This clone was recorded once. V and J are TRBV10-1 and TRBJ2-7; TRBD2 agrees at 11 bases. Germline values: CDR1 WNHNN, CDR2 SYGVQD (reference sequence). The ends lost 4 bases at V and 4 bases at J; junction bases unmatched: 3. The CDR3 length is 14 residues. The CDR3 DNA is TGCGCCAGCAGTGCCGGGACTAGCGGATACGAGCAGTACTTC. Translating it yields CASSAGTSGYEQYF.

The chain carries TRBV2 and TRBJ1-4; no definite D call. The length of the CDR3 is 16 residues. CDR1 SNHLY and CDR2 FYNNEI come from the germline V gene. Trimming took off 5 bases at V and 5 bases at J, with 18 bases between the two ends. This CDR3 reads CASSPETGIRNEKLFF. For the CDR3, the DNA is TGTGCCAGCAGTCCGGAAACCGGGATACGAAATGAAAAACTGTTTTTT.

The V call is TRBV6-5, the J call TRBJ1-1; 7 bases align to TRBD1. This CDR3 is built from 15 residues. The V segment lost 2 bases and the J segment 4 bases; nucleotides outside the gene matches: 7. Germline CDR1 MNHEY, CDR2 SVGAGI. CDR3 nucleotide sequence: TGTGCCAGCAGTTACCGACAGGGTCCCTTCACTGAAGCTTTCTTT. It specifies CASSYRQGPFTEAFF.

V gene TRBV15 combines with J gene TRBJ2-2; D might be TRBD2 (6 bases). Germline V gene data show CDR1 as LNHNV and CDR2 as YYDKDF (reference sequence). Between the trimmed V and J ends, which lost 0 bases and 5 bases, there was a span of 7 bases. This CDR3 contains 14 residues. As DNA, the CDR3 is TGTGCCACCAGCAGAGATCTAGCGACCGGGGAGCTGTTTTTT. Translated: CATSRDLATGELFF. Based on the CDR3 plus reference TRBV15 and TRBJ2-2, the full variable domain is DAMVIQNPRYQVTQFGKPVTLSCSQTLNHNVMYWYQQKSSQAPKLLFHYYDKDFNNEADTPDNFQSRRPNTSFCFLDIRSPGLGDTAMYLCATSRDLATGELFFGEGSRLTVL.

The rearrangement uses TRBV6-5 and TRBJ2-2, with D perhaps matching TRBD1 (6 bases). CDR1 and CDR2 from the germline V gene are MNHEY and SVGAGI. This CDR3 is 14 amino acids long. V lost 7 bases, J lost 6 bases, and 15 bases lay in between. The CDR3 loop is CASTMAGEAGELFF. In DNA form, the CDR3 reads TGTGCCAGCACAATGGCAGGGGAAGCCGGGGAGCTGTTTTTT.

V usage is TRBV6-2 or TRBV6-3 and J usage is TRBJ2-3; D gene unclear. The CDR3 runs 17 residues. Germline-derived CDR1 and CDR2 are MNHEY and SVGEGT. Trimming took off 0 bases at V and 4 bases at J, with 17 bases between the two ends. The CDR3 loop reads CASSYSIRLRDSDTQYF. The CDR3 DNA reads TGTGCCAGCAGTTACTCGATTCGGTTACGCGATTCAGATACGCAGTATTTT.

This clone was seen a single time. The rearrangement uses TRBV6-5 and TRBJ1-5; 7 positions match TRBD1. Trimming took 4 bases from V and 1 from J; bases not matched to a gene: 4. The CDR3 consists of 15 residues. Germline-derived CDR1 and CDR2 are MNHEY and SVGAGI. CDR3 coding DNA: TGTGCCAGCAGTTCGACAGGGACCAGCAATCAGCCCCAGCATTTT. Amino acid sequence: CASSSTGTSNQPQHF.

The chain employs TRBV3-1 (or the pseudogene TRBV3-2) and TRBJ2-1; D perhaps matches TRBD2 (6 bases). Germline CDR1 and CDR2: LGHDT and YNNKEL (reference sequence). The germline V and J ends were trimmed by 1 base and 6 bases, with 13 bases remaining between them. CDR3 size: 15 residues. The CDR3 nucleotides are TGTGCCAGCAGCCAAGTTCTAGCGAGGGGCAATGAGCAGTTCTTC. It specifies CASSQVLARGNEQFF.

V is TRBV18 and J is TRBJ1-1; 8 nucleotides agree with TRBD1. The CDR3 covers 15 residues. The V gene's germline CDR1 is KGHSH and CDR2 LQKENI. With 3 bases clipped from V and 5 bases from J, the junction kept 8 bases outside the gene matches. The CDR3: CASSPSGQGQTEAFF. As DNA, the CDR3 is TGTGCCAGCTCACCTTCAGGACAGGGACAAACTGAAGCTTTCTTT.

A single count supports this clone. CDR3 region: CASSPPGTPYNEQFF. Here the CDR3 DNA reads TGTGCCAGCAGCCCTCCCGGGACTCCATACAATGAGCAGTTCTTC. The chain recombines TRBV2 with TRBJ2-1; tentative D call: TRBD2 (6 bases). The ends were cut back, 6 bases at V and 4 bases at J, with 16 bases in the middle. The CDR3 contains 15 residues. Germline values: CDR1 SNHLY, CDR2 FYNNEI.

This clone was seen only once. The J gene is TRBJ1-2, the V gene TRBV2, with TRBD1 matching 7 bases. This CDR3 has 13 residues. Germline lookup yields CDR1 SNHLY and CDR2 FYNNEI. V shed 6 bases and J 6 bases; nucleotides not matched to a gene: 7. The CDR3 region has the DNA TGTGCCAGCAGCCCGACAGGGCGTCATGGCTACACCTTC. Translated, it gives CASSPTGRHGYTF.

The chain couples TRBV3-1 (or the pseudogene TRBV3-2) to TRBJ1-4; TRBD1 agrees at 8 bases. The V gene end was trimmed by 5 bases and the J gene end by 4 bases; junction bases not matched to a gene: 3. The germline V gene encodes CDR1 LGHDT and CDR2 YNNKEL (reference sequence). This CDR3 spans 14 amino acids. CDR3 sequence: CASSSTGVNEKLFF. The CDR3 nucleotides read TGTGCCAGCAGCTCGACAGGGGTTAATGAAAAACTGTTTTTT.

This rearrangement joins TRBV13 to TRBJ1-2, with TRBD1 matching 9 bases. Germline loops: CDR1 PRHDT, CDR2 FYEKMQ (reference sequence). Trimming removed 2 bases from V and 2 bases from J; junction bases left unmatched: 6. The CDR3 is made up of 16 amino acids. This chain's CDR3 is CASSLLAGQGNYGYTF. In DNA, the CDR3 is TGTGCCAGCAGCTTACTTGCGGGACAGGGAAACTATGGCTACACCTTC. Variable domain in full (rest from reference TRBV13 and TRBJ1-2): AAGVIQSPRHLIKEKRETATLKCYPIPRHDTVYWYQQGPGQDPQFLISFYEKMQSDKGSIPDRFSAQQFSDYHSELNMSSLELGDSALYFCASSLLAGQGNYGYTFGSGTRLTVV.

This clone was seen a single time. The chain couples TRBV2 to TRBJ1-3; D gene ambiguous. This CDR3 has 16 residues. Trimming removed 7 bases at V and 0 bases at J, with 16 bases between. Looked up from germline, CDR1 is SNHLY and CDR2 is FYNNEI. Here the CDR3 reads CASNLLSEFSGNTIYF. In DNA form, the CDR3 reads TGTGCCAGCAACCTACTGAGTGAGTTCTCTGGAAACACCATATATTTT.

The chain joins TRBV18 to TRBJ2-5; TRBD2 matches 10 bases. Germline V gene data show CDR1 as KGHSH and CDR2 as LQKENI. V shed 1 base and J 2 bases; nucleotides not matched to a gene: 7. There are 17 residues in the CDR3. Here the CDR3 DNA reads TGTGCCAGCTCACCACTAACGGGGACTAGCGTACAAGAGACCCAGTACTTC. Amino acids: CASSPLTGTSVQETQYF.

The V call is TRBV6-1, the J call TRBJ1-2; TRBD1 aligns across 8 bases. The CDR3 covers 12 residues. The V gene end was trimmed by 3 bases and the J gene end by 7 bases; junction bases not matched to a gene: 1. Germline CDR1 reads MNHNS; CDR2 reads SASEGT. The CDR3 here is CASSDRGPGYTF. The CDR3 DNA reads TGTGCCAGCAGTGACAGGGGGCCTGGCTACACCTTC.

The rearrangement joins TRBV29-1 to TRBJ2-3; D remains unclear. The germline V gene encodes CDR1 SQVTM and CDR2 ANQGSEA. This CDR3 spans 12 amino acids. Trimming removed 6 bases at V and 0 bases at J, with 7 bases between. The CDR3 protein is CSVYGSTDTQYF. The CDR3 region has the DNA TGCAGCGTCTACGGGAGCACAGATACGCAGTATTTT.

The chain joins TRBV7-2 to TRBJ2-7, with D unresolved. The CDR3 runs 11 residues. The V end was cut by 5 bases, the J end by 4 bases, with 6 bases between. Germline V gene data show CDR1 as SGHTA and CDR2 as FQGNSA. The CDR3 is CASSPHYEQYF. The DNA of the CDR3 is TGTGCCAGCAGCCCCCATTACGAGCAGTACTTC. Together with reference TRBV7-2 and TRBJ2-7, the CDR3 gives the full variable domain: GAGVSQSPSNKVTEKGKDVELRCDPISGHTALYWYRQSLGQGLEFLIYFQGNSAPDKSGLPSDRFSAERTGGSVSTLTIQRTQQEDSAVYLCASSPHYEQYFGPGTRLTVT.

This rearrangement joins TRBV2 to TRBJ1-2; D is possibly TRBD1 (5 bases). This CDR3 contains 15 residues. CDR1 and CDR2 (germline): SNHLY, FYNNEI. Trimming cost V 3 bases and J 4 bases, with 15 bases left between them. CDR3 DNA sequence: TGTGCCAGCAGTGAGAGCGGGGGTCGGGGCTATGGCTACACCTTC. Its translation is CASSESGGRGYGYTF. Combining the CDR3 with reference TRBV2 and TRBJ1-2 gives the whole variable domain EPEVTQTPSHQVTQMGQEVILRCVPISNHLYFYWYRQILGQKVEFLVSFYNNEISEKSEIFDDQFSVERPDGSNFTLKIRSTKLEDSAMYFCASSESGGRGYGYTFGSGTRLTVV.

This rearrangement joins TRBV27 to TRBJ1-2, with 8 bases matching TRBD1. The CDR3 contains 16 residues. Germline CDR1 and CDR2: MNHEY and SMNVEV (reference sequence). V was pared by 3 bases and J by 4 bases, with 10 bases of the junction left unmatched. The CDR3 sequence: CASSLGLGQGLYGYTF. The CDR3 nucleotides are TGTGCCAGCAGTTTGGGACTTGGACAGGGACTCTATGGCTACACCTTC.

This clone has just a few counts. The genes are TRBV11-2 and TRBJ1-6, with 8 bases identical to TRBD1. Germline V gene sequence: CDR1 SGHAT, CDR2 FQNNGV. Trimming at V came to 2 bases and at J to 6 bases, leaving 9 bases not matched to a gene. CDR3 length: 17 residues. CDR3 DNA sequence: TGTGCCAGCAGCTTAACACAGGGGGGTTTTGGTAATTCACCCCTCCACTTT. Translating it yields CASSLTQGGFGNSPLHF.

V and J are TRBV12-5 and TRBJ2-3; 10 bases match TRBD1. J lost 6 bases, V lost 3 bases, and 12 bases had no gene match. The CDR3 totals 17 residues. The germline CDR1 and CDR2 sequences are LGHNT and FRNRAP. CDR3 nucleotide sequence: TGTGCTAGTGGTTTCGTAAACCGGGACAGGGGACCGGATACGCAGTATTTT. Amino acid sequence: CASGFVNRDRGPDTQYF.

The J gene is TRBJ1-1, the V gene TRBV4-1; D remains ambiguous. In germline, CDR1 is MGHRA, CDR2 YSYEKL. The CDR3 has 15 residues. With 5 bases removed from V and 3 bases from J, the gap between germline ends came to 16 bases. CDR3 sequence: CASSSRSMRDTEAFF. CDR3 in DNA: TGCGCCAGCAGCTCTCGGAGCATGCGGGACACTGAAGCTTTCTTT.